The clone carrying this T cell receptor beta chain was seen a single time. The antigen remains undetermined. These data belong to a study of cytomegalovirus exposure and HLA in healthy donors. Across the whole study: An earlier analysis found roughly 100 million unique TCR beta sequences from 150 million to 200 million T cells. Within the Caucasian-associated ancestry cluster were around 81% of the approximately 390 genotyped donors. Study results and limitations: High specificity and sensitivity for cytomegalovirus status were reported for the classifier. Several of the most significant clusters appeared, in a later analysis, to be linked to common viral pathogens.

This PCR relied on a set of 60 Vbeta primers and 13 Jbeta primers. Some clones are missing from TCRdb's copy, which holds only in-frame ones; the method was immunoSEQ multiplex PCR. The table records more than 95,000 clones, 74% of them present only once. J was trimmed by 8 bases and V by 6 bases; bases with no gene match: 6. The germline CDR1 and CDR2 sequences are SGHRS and YFSETQ. The CDR3 runs to 13 residues. The rearrangement joins TRBV5-1 to TRBJ1-1, with 11 bases lining up with TRBD1. The sample comprised PBMCs. The sequence came from a woman aged 50 to 60 in good health and CMV-seropositive. CDR3 bases: TGCGCCAGCATAGGGACAGGGGGAATCGAAGCTTTCTTT. This encodes CASIGTGGIEAFF.